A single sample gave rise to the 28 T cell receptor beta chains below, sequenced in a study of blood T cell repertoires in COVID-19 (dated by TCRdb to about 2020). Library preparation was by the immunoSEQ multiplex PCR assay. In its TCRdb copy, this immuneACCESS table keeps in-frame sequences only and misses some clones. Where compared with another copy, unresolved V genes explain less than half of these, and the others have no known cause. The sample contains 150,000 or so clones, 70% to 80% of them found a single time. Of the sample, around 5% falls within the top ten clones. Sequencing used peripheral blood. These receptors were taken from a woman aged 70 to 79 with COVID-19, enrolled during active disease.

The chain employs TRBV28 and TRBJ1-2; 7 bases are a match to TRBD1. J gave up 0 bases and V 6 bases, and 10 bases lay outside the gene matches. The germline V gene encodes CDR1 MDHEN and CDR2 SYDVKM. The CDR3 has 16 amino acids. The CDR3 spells CASRPTGDLPNYGYTF. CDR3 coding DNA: TGTGCCAGCAGGCCAACAGGGGACCTTCCTAACTATGGCTACACCTTC.

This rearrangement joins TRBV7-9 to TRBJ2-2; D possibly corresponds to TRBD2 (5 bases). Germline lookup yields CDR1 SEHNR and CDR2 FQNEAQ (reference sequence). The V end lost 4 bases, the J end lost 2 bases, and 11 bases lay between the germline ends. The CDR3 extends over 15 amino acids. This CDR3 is CASSYGGLNTGELFF. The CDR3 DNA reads TGTGCCAGCAGCTACGGTGGACTCAACACCGGGGAGCTGTTTTTT.

The CDR3 is CASSIWSSGGQPYQETQYF. The CDR3 DNA is TGTGCCAGTAGTATTTGGTCTAGCGGGGGTCAGCCCTATCAAGAGACCCAGTACTTC. This chain connects TRBV19 to TRBJ2-5; TRBD2 aligns across 10 bases. Per the germline V gene, CDR1 is LNHDA and CDR2 is SQIVND (reference sequence). V lost 3 bases, J lost 2 bases, and 15 bases stayed unmatched. The CDR3 totals 19 residues.

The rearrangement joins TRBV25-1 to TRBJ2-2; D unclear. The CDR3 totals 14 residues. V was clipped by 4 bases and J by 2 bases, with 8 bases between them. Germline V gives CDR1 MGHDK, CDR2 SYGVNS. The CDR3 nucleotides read TGTGCCAGCAGTGGCCTAACTAACACCGGGGAGCTGTTTTTT. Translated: CASSGLTNTGELFF.

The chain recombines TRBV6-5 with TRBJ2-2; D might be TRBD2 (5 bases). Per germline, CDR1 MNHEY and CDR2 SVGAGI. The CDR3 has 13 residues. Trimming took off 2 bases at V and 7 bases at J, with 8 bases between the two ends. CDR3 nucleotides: TGTGCCAGCAGTTACAGAGGGATCGGGGAGCTGTTTTTT. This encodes CASSYRGIGELFF.

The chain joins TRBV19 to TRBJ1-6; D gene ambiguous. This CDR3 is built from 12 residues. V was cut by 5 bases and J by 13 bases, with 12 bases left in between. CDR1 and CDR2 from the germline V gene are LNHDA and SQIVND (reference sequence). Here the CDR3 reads CASSHRPGPLHF. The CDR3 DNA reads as TGTGCCAGTAGTCACCGCCCCGGGCCCCTCCACTTT.

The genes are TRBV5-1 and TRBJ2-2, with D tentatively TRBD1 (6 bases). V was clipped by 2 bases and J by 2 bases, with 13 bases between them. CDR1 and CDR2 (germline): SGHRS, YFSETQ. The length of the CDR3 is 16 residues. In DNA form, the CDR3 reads TGCGCCAGCAGCTTAACCCCGGGACACAACACCGGGGAGCTGTTTTTT. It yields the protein CASSLTPGHNTGELFF. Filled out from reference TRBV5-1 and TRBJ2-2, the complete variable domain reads KAGVTQTPRYLIKTRGQQVTLSCSPISGHRSVSWYQQTPGQGLQFLFEYFSETQRNKGNFPGRFSGRQFSNSRSEMNVSTLELGDSALYLCASSLTPGHNTGELFFGEGSRLTVL.

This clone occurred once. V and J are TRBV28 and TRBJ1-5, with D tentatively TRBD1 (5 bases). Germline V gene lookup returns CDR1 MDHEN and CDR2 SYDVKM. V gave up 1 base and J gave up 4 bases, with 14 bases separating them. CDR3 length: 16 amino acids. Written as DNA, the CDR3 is TGTGCCAGCAGTTTATCCGGGCGGGGGGGTAATCAGCCCCAGCATTTT. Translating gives CASSLSGRGGNQPQHF.

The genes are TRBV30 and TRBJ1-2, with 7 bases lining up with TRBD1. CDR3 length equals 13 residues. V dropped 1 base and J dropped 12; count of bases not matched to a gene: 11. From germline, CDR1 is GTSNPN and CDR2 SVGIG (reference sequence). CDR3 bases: TGTGCCTGGAGTGCCTCTAAAGACAGGGCCCACACCTTC. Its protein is CAWSASKDRAHTF.

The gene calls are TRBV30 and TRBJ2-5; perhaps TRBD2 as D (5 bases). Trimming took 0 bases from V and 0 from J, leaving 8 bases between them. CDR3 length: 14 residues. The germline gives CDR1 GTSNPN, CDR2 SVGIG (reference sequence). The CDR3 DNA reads TGTGCCTGGAGTGTACCGGGGTACCAAGAGACCCAGTACTTC. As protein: CAWSVPGYQETQYF.

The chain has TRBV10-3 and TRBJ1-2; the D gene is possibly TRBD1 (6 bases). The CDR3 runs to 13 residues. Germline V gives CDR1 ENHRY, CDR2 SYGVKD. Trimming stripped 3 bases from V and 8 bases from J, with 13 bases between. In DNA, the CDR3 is TGTGCCATCAGTGAAGGTGGGACAATCGGCTACACCTTC. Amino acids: CAISEGGTIGYTF.

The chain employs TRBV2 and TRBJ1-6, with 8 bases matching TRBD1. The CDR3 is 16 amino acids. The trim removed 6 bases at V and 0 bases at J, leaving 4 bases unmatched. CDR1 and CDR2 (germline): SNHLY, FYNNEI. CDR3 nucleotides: TGTGCCAGCAGAGTACAGGGGGTCTCCTATAATTCACCCCTCCACTTT. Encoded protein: CASRVQGVSYNSPLHF. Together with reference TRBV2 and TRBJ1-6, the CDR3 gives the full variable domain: EPEVTQTPSHQVTQMGQEVILRCVPISNHLYFYWYRQILGQKVEFLVSFYNNEISEKSEIFDDQFSVERPDGSNFTLKIRSTKLEDSAMYFCASRVQGVSYNSPLHFGNGTRLTVT.

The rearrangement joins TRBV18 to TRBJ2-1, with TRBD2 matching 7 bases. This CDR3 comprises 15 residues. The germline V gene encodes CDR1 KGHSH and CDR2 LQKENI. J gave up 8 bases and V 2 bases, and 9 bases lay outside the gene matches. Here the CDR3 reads CASSPEVAAGDEQFF. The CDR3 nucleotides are TGTGCCAGCTCACCAGAGGTAGCCGCGGGAGATGAGCAGTTCTTC.

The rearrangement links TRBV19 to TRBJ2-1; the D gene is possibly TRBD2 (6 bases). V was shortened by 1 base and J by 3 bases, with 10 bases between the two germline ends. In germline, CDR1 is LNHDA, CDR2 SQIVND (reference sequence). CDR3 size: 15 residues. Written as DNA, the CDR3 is TGTGCCAGTAGTATAGGTGGAGGGCACTACAATGAGCAGTTCTTC. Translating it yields CASSIGGGHYNEQFF.

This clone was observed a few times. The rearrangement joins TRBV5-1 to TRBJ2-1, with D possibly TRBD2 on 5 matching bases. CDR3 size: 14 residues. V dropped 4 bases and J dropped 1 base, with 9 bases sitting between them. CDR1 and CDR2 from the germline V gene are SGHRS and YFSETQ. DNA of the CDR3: TGCGCCAGCAGCCCCCGGGGTTCCTACAATGAGCAGTTCTTC. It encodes CASSPRGSYNEQFF.

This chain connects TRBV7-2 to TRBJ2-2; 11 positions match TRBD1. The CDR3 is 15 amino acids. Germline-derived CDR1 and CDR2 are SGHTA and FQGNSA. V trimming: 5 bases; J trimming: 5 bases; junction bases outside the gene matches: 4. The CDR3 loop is CASSTRDRGTGELFF. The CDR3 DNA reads TGTGCCAGCAGCACTCGGGACAGGGGGACCGGGGAGCTGTTTTTT.

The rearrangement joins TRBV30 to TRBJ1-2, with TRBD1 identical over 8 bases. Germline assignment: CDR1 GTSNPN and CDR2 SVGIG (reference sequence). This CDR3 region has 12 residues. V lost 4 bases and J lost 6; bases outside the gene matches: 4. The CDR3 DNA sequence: TGTGCCTGGACAGGGGGCCCGAATGGCTACACCTTC. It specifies CAWTGGPNGYTF.

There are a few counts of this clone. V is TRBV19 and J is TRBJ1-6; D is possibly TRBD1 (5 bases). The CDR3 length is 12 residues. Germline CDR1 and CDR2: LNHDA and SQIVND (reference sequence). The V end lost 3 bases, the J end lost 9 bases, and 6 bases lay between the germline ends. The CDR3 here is CASSIQGSPLHF. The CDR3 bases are TGTGCCAGTAGTATTCAGGGTTCACCCCTCCACTTT.

This CDR3 is CASTRGGGDEQYF. CDR3 DNA sequence: TGTGCCAGCACCCGGGGAGGGGGGGACGAGCAGTACTTC. The chain has TRBV25-1 and TRBJ2-7; D possibly corresponds to TRBD2 (7 bases). In germline, CDR1 is MGHDK, CDR2 SYGVNS. This CDR3 has 13 amino acids. Trimming removed 7 bases from V and 5 bases from J, with 15 bases in between.

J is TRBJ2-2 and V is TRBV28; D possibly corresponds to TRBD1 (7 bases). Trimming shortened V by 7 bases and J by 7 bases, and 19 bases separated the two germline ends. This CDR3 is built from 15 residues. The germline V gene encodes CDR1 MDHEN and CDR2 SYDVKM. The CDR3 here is CASTWTGLGGGELFF. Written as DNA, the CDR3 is TGTGCCAGCACCTGGACAGGCCTCGGGGGCGGGGAGCTGTTTTTT.

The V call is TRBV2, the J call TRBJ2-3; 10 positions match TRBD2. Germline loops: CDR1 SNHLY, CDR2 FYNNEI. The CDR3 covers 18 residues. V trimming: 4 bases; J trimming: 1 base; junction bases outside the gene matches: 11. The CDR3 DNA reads TGTGCCAGCAGTGGACGAAGAGCGGGGGGGGACCGCACAGATACGCAGTATTTT. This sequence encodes CASSGRRAGGDRTDTQYF.

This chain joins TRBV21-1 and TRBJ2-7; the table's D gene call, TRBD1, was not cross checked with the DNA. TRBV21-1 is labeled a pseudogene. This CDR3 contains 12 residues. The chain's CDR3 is CASSTGANEQYF. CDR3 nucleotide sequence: TGTGCCAGCAGCACAGGGGCCAACGAGCAGTACTTC.

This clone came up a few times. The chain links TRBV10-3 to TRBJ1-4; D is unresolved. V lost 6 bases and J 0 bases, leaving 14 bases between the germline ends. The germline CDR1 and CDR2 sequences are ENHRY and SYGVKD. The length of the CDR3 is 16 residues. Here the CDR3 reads CAISQHDTATNEKLFF. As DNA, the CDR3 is TGTGCCATCAGCCAACATGACACCGCAACTAATGAAAAACTGTTTTTT.

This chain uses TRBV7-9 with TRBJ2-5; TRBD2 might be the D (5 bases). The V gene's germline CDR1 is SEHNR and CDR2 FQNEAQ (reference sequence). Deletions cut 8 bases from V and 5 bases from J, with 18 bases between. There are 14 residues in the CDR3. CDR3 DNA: TGTGCCAGCGCCCGGGCGAACAGAGGGGAGACCCAGTACTTC. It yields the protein CASARANRGETQYF.

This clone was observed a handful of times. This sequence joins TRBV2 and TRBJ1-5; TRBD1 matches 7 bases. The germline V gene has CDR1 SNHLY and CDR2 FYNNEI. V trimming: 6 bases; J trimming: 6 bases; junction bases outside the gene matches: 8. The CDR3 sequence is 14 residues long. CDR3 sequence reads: CASRPDRLRQPQHF. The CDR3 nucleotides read TGTGCCAGCAGGCCGGACAGGCTTCGTCAGCCCCAGCATTTT.

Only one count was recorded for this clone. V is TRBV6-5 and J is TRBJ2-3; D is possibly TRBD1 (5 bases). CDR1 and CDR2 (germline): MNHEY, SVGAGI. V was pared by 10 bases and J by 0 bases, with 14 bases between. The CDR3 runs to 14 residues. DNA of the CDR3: TGTGCCACCTCTGACAGCCCTAGCACAGATACGCAGTATTTT. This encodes CATSDSPSTDTQYF.

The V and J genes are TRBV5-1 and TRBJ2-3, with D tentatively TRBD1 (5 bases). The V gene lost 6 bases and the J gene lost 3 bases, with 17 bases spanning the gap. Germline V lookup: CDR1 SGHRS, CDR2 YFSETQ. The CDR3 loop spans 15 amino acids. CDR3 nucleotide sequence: TGCGCCAGCAAGGGGCTAGTAGGAAGTACAGATACGCAGTATTTT. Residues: CASKGLVGSTDTQYF.

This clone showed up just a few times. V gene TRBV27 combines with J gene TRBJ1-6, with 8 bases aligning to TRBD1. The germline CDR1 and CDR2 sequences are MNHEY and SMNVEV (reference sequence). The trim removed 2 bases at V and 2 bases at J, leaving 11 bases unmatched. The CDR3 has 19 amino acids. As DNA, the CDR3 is TGTGCCAGCAGTTTACGACAGGGGATGGGTAGCGCCTATAATTCACCCCTCCACTTT. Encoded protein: CASSLRQGMGSAYNSPLHF.